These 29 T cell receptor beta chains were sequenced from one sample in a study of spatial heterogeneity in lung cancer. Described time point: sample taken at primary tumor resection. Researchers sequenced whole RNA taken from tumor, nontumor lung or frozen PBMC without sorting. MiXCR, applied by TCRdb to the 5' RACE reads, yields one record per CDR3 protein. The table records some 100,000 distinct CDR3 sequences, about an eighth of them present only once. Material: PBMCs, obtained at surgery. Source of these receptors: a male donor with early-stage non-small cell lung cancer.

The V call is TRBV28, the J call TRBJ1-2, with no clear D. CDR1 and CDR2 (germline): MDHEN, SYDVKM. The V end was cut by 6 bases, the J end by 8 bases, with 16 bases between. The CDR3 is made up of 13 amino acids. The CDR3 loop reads CASSLSAPWGYTF. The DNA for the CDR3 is TGTGCCAGCAGCCTTTCCGCCCCCTGGGGCTACACCTTC.

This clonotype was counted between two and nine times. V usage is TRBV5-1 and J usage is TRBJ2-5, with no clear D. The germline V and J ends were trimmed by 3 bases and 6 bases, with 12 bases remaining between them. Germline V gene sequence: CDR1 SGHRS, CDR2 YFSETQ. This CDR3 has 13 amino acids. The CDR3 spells CASSSPPGQTQYF. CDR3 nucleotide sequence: TGCGCCAGCAGCTCGCCCCCCGGTCAGACCCAGTACTTC.

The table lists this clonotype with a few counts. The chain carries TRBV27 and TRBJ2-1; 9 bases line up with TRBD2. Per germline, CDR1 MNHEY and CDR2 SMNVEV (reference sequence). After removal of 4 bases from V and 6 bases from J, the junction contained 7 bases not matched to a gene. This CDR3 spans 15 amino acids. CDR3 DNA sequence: TGTGCCAGCAGTTCGCGGGGGGGCCGAGGCAATGAGCAGTTCTTC. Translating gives CASSSRGGRGNEQFF.

CDR3 region: CSADTNQGTETQYF. The CDR3 DNA reads as TGCAGTGCAGACACCAACCAGGGGACCGAGACCCAGTACTTC. The chain employs TRBV20-1 and TRBJ2-5; D is perhaps TRBD1 (6 bases). V lost 6 bases to trimming and J lost 5 bases, with 19 bases between them. Per germline, CDR1 DFQATT and CDR2 SNEGSKA (reference sequence). The CDR3 is made up of 14 amino acids.

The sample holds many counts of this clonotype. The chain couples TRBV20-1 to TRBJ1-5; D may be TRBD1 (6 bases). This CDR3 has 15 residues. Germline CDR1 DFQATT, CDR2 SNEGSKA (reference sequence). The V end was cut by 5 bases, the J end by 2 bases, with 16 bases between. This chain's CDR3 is CSAAIGGLGNQPQHF. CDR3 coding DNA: TGCAGTGCTGCCATCGGGGGGCTTGGCAATCAGCCCCAGCATTTT.

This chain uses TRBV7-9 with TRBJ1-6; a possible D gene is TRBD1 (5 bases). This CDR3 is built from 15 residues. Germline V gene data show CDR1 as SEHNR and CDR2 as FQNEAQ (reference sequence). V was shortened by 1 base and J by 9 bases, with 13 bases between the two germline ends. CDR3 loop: CASSLGARVASPLHF. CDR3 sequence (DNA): TGTGCCAGCAGCTTAGGCGCCAGGGTGGCTTCACCCCTCCACTTT.

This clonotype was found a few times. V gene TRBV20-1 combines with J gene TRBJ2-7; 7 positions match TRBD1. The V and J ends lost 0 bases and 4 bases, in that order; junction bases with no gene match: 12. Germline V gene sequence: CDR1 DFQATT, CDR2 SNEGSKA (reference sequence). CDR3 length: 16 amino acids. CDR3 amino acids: CSARDQGRGIGYEQYF. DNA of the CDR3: TGCAGTGCTAGAGATCAGGGCAGGGGGATTGGGTACGAGCAGTACTTC.

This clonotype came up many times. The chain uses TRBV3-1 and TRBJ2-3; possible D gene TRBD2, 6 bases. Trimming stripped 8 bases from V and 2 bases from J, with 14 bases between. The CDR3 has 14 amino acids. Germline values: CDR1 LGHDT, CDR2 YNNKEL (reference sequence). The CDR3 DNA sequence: TGTGCCAGCGGCTGGGACTCCCTCACAGATACGCAGTATTTT. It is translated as CASGWDSLTDTQYF.

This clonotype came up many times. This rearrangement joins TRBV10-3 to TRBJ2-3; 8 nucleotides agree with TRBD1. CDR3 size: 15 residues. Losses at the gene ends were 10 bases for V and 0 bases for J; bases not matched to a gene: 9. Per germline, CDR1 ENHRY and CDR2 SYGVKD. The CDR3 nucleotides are TGTGCCACCTCTACAGGGGGGACTAGCACAGATACGCAGTATTTT. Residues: CATSTGGTSTDTQYF.

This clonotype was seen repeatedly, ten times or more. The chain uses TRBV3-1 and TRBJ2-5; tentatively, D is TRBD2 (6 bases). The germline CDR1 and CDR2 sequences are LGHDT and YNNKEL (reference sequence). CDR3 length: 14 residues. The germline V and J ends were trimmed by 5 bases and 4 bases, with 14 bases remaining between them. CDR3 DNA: TGTGCCAGCAGCGCGGCGGGGTTCGGAGAGACCCAGTACTTC. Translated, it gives CASSAAGFGETQYF.

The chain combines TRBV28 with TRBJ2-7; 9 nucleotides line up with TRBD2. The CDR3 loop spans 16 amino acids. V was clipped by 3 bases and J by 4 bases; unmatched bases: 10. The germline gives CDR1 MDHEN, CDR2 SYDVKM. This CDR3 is CASSLGGAGGGYEQYF. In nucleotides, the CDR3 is TGTGCCAGCAGTTTGGGCGGAGCGGGAGGCGGTTACGAGCAGTACTTC.

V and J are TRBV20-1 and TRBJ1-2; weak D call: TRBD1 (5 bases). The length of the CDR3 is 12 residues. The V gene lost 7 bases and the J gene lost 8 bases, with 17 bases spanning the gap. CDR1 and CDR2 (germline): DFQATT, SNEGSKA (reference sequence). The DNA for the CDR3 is TGCAGTGGGCAGGGAGGCATAGAGGGCTACACCTTC. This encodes CSGQGGIEGYTF.

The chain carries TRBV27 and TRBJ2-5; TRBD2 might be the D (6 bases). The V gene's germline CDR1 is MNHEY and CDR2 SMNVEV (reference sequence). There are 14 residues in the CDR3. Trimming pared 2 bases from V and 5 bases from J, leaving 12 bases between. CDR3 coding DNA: TGTGCCAGCAGTTTACGGGGGAAAAGGGAGACCCAGTACTTC. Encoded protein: CASSLRGKRETQYF.

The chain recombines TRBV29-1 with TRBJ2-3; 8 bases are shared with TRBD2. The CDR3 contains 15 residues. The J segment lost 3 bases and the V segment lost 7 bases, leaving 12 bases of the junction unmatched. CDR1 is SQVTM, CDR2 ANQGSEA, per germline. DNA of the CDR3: TGCAGCGCCGCTGGGTGGAGCGGGAGAACAGATACGCAGTATTTT. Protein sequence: CSAAGWSGRTDTQYF.

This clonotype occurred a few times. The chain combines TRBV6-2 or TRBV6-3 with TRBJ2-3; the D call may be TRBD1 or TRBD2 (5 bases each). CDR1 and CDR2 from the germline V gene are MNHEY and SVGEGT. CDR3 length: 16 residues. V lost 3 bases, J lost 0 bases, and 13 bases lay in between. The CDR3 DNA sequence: TGTGCCAGCAGTTATCTCCCTCGGGGCAGCACAGATACGCAGTATTTT. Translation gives CASSYLPRGSTDTQYF.

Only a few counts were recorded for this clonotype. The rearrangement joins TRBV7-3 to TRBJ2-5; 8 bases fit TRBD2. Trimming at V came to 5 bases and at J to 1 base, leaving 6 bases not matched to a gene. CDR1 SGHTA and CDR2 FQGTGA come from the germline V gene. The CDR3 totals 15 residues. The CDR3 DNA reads TGTGCCAGCAGCCCCGGGACTAGTCCCCAAGAGACCCAGTACTTC. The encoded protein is CASSPGTSPQETQYF.

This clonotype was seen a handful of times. This CDR3 reads CASSQTSGSRNEQFF. In DNA form, the CDR3 reads TGCGCCAGCAGCCAAACTAGCGGGAGTAGGAATGAGCAGTTCTTC. V usage is TRBV5-1 and J usage is TRBJ2-1; 11 bases are a match to TRBD2. The CDR3 runs to 15 residues. The J segment lost 7 bases and the V segment lost 4 bases, leaving 7 bases of the junction unmatched. Germline V lookup: CDR1 SGHRS, CDR2 YFSETQ.

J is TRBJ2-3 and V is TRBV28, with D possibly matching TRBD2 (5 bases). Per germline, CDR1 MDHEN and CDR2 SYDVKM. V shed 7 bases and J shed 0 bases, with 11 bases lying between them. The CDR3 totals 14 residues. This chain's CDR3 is CASTTGFSTDTQYF. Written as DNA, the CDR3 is TGTGCCAGCACAACGGGATTCAGCACAGATACGCAGTATTTT.

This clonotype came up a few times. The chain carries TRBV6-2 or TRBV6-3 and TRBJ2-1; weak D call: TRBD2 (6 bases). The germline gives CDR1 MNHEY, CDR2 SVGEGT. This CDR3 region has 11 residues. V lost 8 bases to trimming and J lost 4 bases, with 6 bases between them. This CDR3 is CASGGYNEQFF. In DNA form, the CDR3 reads TGTGCCAGCGGGGGGTACAATGAGCAGTTCTTC.

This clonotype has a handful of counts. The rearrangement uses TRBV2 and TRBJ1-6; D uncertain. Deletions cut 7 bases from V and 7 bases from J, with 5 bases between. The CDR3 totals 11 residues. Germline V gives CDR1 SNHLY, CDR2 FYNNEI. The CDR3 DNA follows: TGTGCCAGCAACGACAATTCACCCCTCCACTTT. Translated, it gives CASNDNSPLHF.

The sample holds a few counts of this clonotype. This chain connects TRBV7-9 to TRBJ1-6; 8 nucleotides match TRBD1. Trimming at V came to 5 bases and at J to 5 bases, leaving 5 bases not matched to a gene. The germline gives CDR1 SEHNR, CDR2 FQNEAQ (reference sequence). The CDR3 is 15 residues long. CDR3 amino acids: CASSPRTGNNSPLHF. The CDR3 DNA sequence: TGTGCCAGCAGCCCCCGGACAGGGAATAATTCACCCCTCCACTTT.

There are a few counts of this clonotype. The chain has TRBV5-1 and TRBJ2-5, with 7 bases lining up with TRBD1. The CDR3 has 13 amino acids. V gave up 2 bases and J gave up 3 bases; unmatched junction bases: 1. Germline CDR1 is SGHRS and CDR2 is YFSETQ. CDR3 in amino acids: CASSFTGEETQYF. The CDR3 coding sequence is TGCGCCAGCAGCTTTACAGGGGAAGAGACCCAGTACTTC.

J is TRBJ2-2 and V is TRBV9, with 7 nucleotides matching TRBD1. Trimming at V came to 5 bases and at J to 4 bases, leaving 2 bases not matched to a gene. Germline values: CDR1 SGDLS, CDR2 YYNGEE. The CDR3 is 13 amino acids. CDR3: CASRGGVTGELFF. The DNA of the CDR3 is TGTGCCAGCAGAGGGGGCGTCACCGGGGAGCTGTTTTTT.

CDR3 in amino acids: CASSPDASYNEQFF. The CDR3 DNA sequence: TGTGCCAGCAGCCCCGACGCCAGCTACAATGAGCAGTTCTTC. The J gene is TRBJ2-1, the V gene TRBV7-2; no firm D call. Germline CDR1 reads SGHTA; CDR2 reads FQGNSA. This CDR3 region has 14 residues. V lost 5 bases and J 3 bases, leaving 11 bases between the germline ends.

CDR3 region: CASSLGTNYNEQFF. CDR3 bases: TGTGCCAGCAGCTTGGGGACAAACTACAATGAGCAGTTCTTC. This chain uses TRBV5-4 with TRBJ2-1, with a possible D match to TRBD1 (5 bases). The CDR3 has 14 amino acids. V was pared by 0 bases and J by 3 bases, with 7 bases between. Germline V lookup: CDR1 SGHNT, CDR2 YYREEE (reference sequence). Looking up the rest from reference TRBV5-4 and TRBJ2-1 gives the full variable domain: ETGVTQSPTHLIKTRGQQVTLRCSSQSGHNTVSWYQQALGQGPQFIFQYYREEENGRGNFPPRFSGLQFPNYSSELNVNALELDDSALYLCASSLGTNYNEQFFGPGTRLTVL.

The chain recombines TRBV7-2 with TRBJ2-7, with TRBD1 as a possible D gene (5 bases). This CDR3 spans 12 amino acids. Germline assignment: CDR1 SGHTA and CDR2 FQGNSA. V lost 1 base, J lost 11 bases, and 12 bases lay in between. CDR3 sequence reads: CASSLGARGEYF. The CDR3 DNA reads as TGTGCCAGCAGCTTAGGGGCTAGGGGCGAGTACTTC.

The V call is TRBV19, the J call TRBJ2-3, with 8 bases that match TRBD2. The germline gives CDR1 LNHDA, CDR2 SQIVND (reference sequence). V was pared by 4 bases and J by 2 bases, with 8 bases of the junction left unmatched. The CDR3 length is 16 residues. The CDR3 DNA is TGTGCCAGTAGTAGACATAGCGGGGCCTTCACAGATACGCAGTATTTT. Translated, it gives CASSRHSGAFTDTQYF.

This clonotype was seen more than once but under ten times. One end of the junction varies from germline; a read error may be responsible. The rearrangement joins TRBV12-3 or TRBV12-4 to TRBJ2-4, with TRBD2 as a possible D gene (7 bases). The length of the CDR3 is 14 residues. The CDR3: CASSLGHASKAGDF. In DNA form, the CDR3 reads TGTGCCAGCAGTTTGGGACATGCTTCTAAGGCGGGGGACTTC.

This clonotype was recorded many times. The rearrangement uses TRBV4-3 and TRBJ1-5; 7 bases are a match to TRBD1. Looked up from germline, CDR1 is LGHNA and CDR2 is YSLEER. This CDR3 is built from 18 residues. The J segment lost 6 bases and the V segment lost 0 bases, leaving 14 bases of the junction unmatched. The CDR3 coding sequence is TGCGCCAGCAGCCAAGATTTAGGGGGCGCAGGAGCCCGTCAGCCCCAGCATTTT. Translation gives CASSQDLGGAGARQPQHF.